This entry features one TCR beta chain sequence. The antigen is unknown. This CDR3 contains 17 residues. V dropped 0 bases and J dropped 6 bases, with 17 bases sitting between them. The germline CDR1 and CDR2 sequences are LNHNV and YYDKDF (reference sequence). This sample stems from a study of OX40 agonist ivuxolimab in advanced cancers. Study-level findings and limits: Researchers report that CD8+ T cells had, on average, more expanded clones than CD4+.

Assay used: immunoSEQ multiplex PCR; TCRdb lists only in-frame clones, some missing. The table shows 55,000 to 70,000 clones, with approximately 90% occurring only once. This TCR derives from an adult with an advanced solid tumor such as melanoma, head and neck, liver or kidney cancer. Sample: CD4+ or CD8+ T cells sorted from blood, taken in a trial of the OX40 agonist ivuxolimab. This chain uses TRBV15 with TRBJ1-4; D remains ambiguous. CDR3 loop: CATSRDVLKVGDEKLFF. The CDR3 DNA is TGTGCCACCAGCAGAGATGTACTGAAGGTTGGGGATGAAAAACTGTTTTTT.